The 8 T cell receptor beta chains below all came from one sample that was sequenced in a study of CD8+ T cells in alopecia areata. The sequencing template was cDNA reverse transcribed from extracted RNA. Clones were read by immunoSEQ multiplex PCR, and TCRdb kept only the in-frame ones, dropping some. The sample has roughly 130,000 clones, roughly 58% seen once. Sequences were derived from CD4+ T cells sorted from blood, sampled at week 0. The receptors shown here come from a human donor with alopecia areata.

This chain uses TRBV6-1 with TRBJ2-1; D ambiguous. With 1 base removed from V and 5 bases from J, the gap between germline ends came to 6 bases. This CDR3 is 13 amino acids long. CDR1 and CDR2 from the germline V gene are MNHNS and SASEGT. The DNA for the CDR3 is TGTGCCAGCAGTGAAGATTGGCACAATGAGCAGTTCTTC. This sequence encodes CASSEDWHNEQFF.

The CDR3 spells CSVEGRGGSYEQYF. In DNA form, the CDR3 reads TGCAGCGTTGAAGGCAGGGGAGGGTCCTACGAGCAGTACTTC. The chain combines TRBV29-1 with TRBJ2-5, with D perhaps matching TRBD2 (7 bases). The J call is in doubt because the DNA end fits TRBJ2-7 better. Per germline, CDR1 SQVTM and CDR2 ANQGSEA. This CDR3 spans 14 amino acids.

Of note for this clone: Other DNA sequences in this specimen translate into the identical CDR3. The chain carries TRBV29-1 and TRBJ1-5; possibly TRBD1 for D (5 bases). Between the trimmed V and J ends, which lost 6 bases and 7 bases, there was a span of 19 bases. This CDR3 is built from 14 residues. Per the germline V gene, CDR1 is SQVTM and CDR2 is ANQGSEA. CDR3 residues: CSVTVTSSDQPQHF. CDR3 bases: TGCAGCGTGACAGTTACTAGCTCCGACCAGCCCCAGCATTTT.

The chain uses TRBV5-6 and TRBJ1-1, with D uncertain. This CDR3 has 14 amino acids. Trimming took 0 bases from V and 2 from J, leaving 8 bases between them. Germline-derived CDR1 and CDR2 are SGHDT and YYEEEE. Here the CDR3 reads CASSLVLGNTEAFF. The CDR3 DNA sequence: TGTGCCAGCAGCTTGGTCTTGGGTAACACTGAAGCTTTCTTT.

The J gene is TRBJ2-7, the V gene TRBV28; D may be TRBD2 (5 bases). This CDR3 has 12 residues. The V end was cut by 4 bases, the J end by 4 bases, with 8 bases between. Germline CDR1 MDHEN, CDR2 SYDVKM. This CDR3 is CASSSTSYEQYF. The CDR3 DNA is TGTGCCAGCAGTTCCACTAGTTACGAGCAGTACTTC.

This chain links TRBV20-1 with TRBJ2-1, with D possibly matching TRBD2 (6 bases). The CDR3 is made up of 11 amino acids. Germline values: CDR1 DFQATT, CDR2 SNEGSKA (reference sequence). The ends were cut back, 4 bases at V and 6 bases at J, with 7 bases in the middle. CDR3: CSAMTSNEQFF. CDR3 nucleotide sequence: TGCAGTGCTATGACTAGCAATGAGCAGTTCTTC.

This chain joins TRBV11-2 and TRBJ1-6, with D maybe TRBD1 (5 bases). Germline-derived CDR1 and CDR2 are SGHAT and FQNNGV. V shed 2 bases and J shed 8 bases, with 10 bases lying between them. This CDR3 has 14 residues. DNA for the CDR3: TGTGCCAGCAGCTTATCAGGGCTACATTCACCCCTCCACTTT. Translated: CASSLSGLHSPLHF.

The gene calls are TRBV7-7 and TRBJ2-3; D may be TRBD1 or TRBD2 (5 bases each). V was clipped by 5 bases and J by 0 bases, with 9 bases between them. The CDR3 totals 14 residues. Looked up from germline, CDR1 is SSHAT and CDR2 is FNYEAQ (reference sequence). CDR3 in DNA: TGTGCCAGCAGCCGGGGCGGTAGCACAGATACGCAGTATTTT. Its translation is CASSRGGSTDTQYF.